These 26 T cell receptor beta chains originate from one sample sequenced in a study of T cell responses to AZD1222 COVID-19 vaccine. Sequencing used immunoSEQ multiplex PCR; TCRdb keeps in-frame clones, though not all of them. The sample lists fewer than 130,000 clones; about 81% were seen once. This specimen was peripheral blood, taken on day 0 of AZD1222 vaccination. Every receptor here comes from an adult in good health.

This clone was counted between two and nine times. The CDR3 loop is CASSFGEGQPQHF. The CDR3, as DNA: TGTGCCAGCAGCTTCGGGGAGGGTCAGCCCCAGCATTTT. The rearrangement joins TRBV7-9 to TRBJ1-5; D uncertain. Germline-derived CDR1 and CDR2 are SEHNR and FQNEAQ (reference sequence). CDR3 length equals 13 residues. V lost 3 bases and J lost 6, with 9 bases in between. The full variable domain, its missing parts supplied by reference TRBV7-9 and TRBJ1-5, is DTGVSQNPRHKITKRGQNVTFRCDPISEHNRLYWYRQTLGQGPEFLTYFQNEAQLEKSRLLSDRFSAERPKGSFSTLEIQRTEQGDSAMYLCASSFGEGQPQHFGDGTRLSIL.

This clone was recorded once. The CDR3 region has the DNA TGTGCCAGCAGCTTAACGGACAGCCAGAGTCAGCCCCAGCATTTT. It codes for CASSLTDSQSQPQHF. V is TRBV7-8 and J is TRBJ1-5; D is possibly TRBD1 (6 bases). This CDR3 has 15 amino acids. CDR1 SGHVS and CDR2 FQNEAQ come from the germline V gene. The V and J ends lost 2 bases and 6 bases respectively, with 14 bases between them.

The chain carries TRBV27 and TRBJ2-2; D is tentatively TRBD1 or TRBD2 (5 bases each). Trimming left V 4 bases short and J 1 base short, with 10 bases between. CDR1 and CDR2 from the germline V gene are MNHEY and SMNVEV (reference sequence). The length of the CDR3 is 15 residues. The CDR3 nucleotides are TGTGCCAGCAGTTGGGGGACGGTGAACACCGGGGAGCTGTTTTTT. Translation: CASSWGTVNTGELFF.

The chain joins TRBV28 to TRBJ2-1; TRBD2 agrees at 7 bases. CDR1 and CDR2 (germline): MDHEN, SYDVKM. Trimming took 5 bases from V and 1 from J; bases not matched to a gene: 5. CDR3 size: 15 residues. CDR3 DNA: TGTGCCAGCAGTCTCGCGGGAGTTTCCTACAATGAGCAGTTCTTC. This sequence encodes CASSLAGVSYNEQFF. The full variable domain, completed using reference TRBV28 and TRBJ2-1, is DVKVTQSSRYLVKRTGEKVFLECVQDMDHENMFWYRQDPGLGLRLIYFSYDVKMKEKGDIPEGYSVSREKKERFSLILESASTNQTSMYLCASSLAGVSYNEQFFGPGTRLTVL.

This sequence joins TRBV2 and TRBJ2-2; D is possibly TRBD1 (6 bases). V gave up 8 bases and J gave up 2 bases, with 15 bases separating them. The CDR3 sequence is 15 residues long. Germline V gives CDR1 SNHLY, CDR2 FYNNEI. CDR3 in amino acids: CASSTQGPNTGELFF. Written as DNA, the CDR3 is TGTGCCAGCTCTACTCAGGGGCCAAACACCGGGGAGCTGTTTTTT.

The V call is TRBV19, the J call TRBJ1-2; D remains unclear. The CDR3 totals 11 residues. With 3 bases removed from V and 4 bases from J, the gap between germline ends came to 3 bases. The germline CDR1 and CDR2 sequences are LNHDA and SQIVND (reference sequence). CDR3 DNA: TGTGCCAGTAGTATGCTCTATGGCTACACCTTC. It translates to CASSMLYGYTF.

This clone came up once. This chain connects TRBV23-1 to TRBJ2-1, with D maybe TRBD1 (5 bases). TRBV23-1 is flagged as an ORF with uncertain function. Trimming took 6 bases from V and 4 from J, leaving 7 bases between them. The length of the CDR3 is 12 residues. The chain's CDR3 is CASRTDYNEQFF. The CDR3 nucleotides read TGCGCCAGCAGGACAGATTACAATGAGCAGTTCTTC.

The V gene is TRBV2, the J gene TRBJ2-7; D unclear. Germline V lookup: CDR1 SNHLY, CDR2 FYNNEI. This CDR3 region has 14 residues. Trimming cost V 0 bases and J 7 bases, with 13 bases left between them. For the CDR3, the DNA is TGTGCCAGCAGTGAAGCAGGACCAATGACGGAGCAGTACTTC. Translated: CASSEAGPMTEQYF.

The chain has TRBV6-5 and TRBJ2-3; the match to TRBD2 covers 8 bases. Per the germline V gene, CDR1 is MNHEY and CDR2 is SVGAGI. The V segment lost 6 bases and the J segment 4 bases; nucleotides outside the gene matches: 6. There are 14 residues in the CDR3. The CDR3 loop is CASRPGGASDTQYF. The CDR3 DNA sequence: TGTGCCAGCAGACCGGGGGGGGCCTCAGATACGCAGTATTTT.

V and J are TRBV5-1 and TRBJ1-2, with no clear D. This CDR3 spans 14 amino acids. Trimming removed 2 bases at V and 3 bases at J, with 11 bases between. Germline V gene sequence: CDR1 SGHRS, CDR2 YFSETQ. The CDR3 DNA reads TGCGCCAGCAGCTTCACGGGGAGCGACTATGGCTACACCTTC. It specifies CASSFTGSDYGYTF. The whole variable domain, filled in from reference TRBV5-1 and TRBJ1-2, reads KAGVTQTPRYLIKTRGQQVTLSCSPISGHRSVSWYQQTPGQGLQFLFEYFSETQRNKGNFPGRFSGRQFSNSRSEMNVSTLELGDSALYLCASSFTGSDYGYTFGSGTRLTVV.

The chain is built from TRBV4-3 and TRBJ1-6; D not resolved. With 4 bases removed from V and 4 bases from J, the gap between germline ends came to 11 bases. The length of the CDR3 is 15 residues. CDR1 and CDR2 (germline): LGHNA, YSLEER. The CDR3 reads CASSRTLSYNSPLHF. CDR3 bases: TGCGCCAGCAGCCGAACACTCAGTTATAATTCACCCCTCCACTTT.

The rearrangement uses TRBV7-2 and TRBJ2-5; tentative D call: TRBD1 (6 bases). This CDR3 has 12 amino acids. V shed 2 bases and J shed 5 bases, with 6 bases lying between them. CDR1 SGHTA and CDR2 FQGNSA come from the germline V gene. CDR3 DNA sequence: TGTGCCAGCAGCTTAAGGGGGGAGACCCAGTACTTC. This sequence encodes CASSLRGETQYF. The variable domain in full, with the rest retrieved from reference TRBV7-2 and TRBJ2-5, is GAGVSQSPSNKVTEKGKDVELRCDPISGHTALYWYRQSLGQGLEFLIYFQGNSAPDKSGLPSDRFSAERTGGSVSTLTIQRTQQEDSAVYLCASSLRGETQYFGPGTRLLVL.

This clone occurred once. The rearrangement joins TRBV5-1 to TRBJ2-1; 9 bases map to TRBD2. The CDR3 has 15 residues. The J segment lost 2 bases and the V segment lost 5 bases, leaving 5 bases of the junction unmatched. Germline CDR1 reads SGHRS; CDR2 reads YFSETQ. For the CDR3, the DNA is TGCGCCAGCAGTGGCGGGAGGGCCCCCTACAATGAGCAGTTCTTC. Encoded protein: CASSGGRAPYNEQFF.

V and J are TRBV20-1 and TRBJ1-1, with unresolved D. Germline V CDR1 and CDR2: DFQATT, SNEGSKA (reference sequence). The CDR3 totals 11 residues. V was shortened by 6 bases and J by 8 bases, with 13 bases between the two germline ends. The CDR3 loop is CSAVRTAEAFF. The DNA for the CDR3 is TGCAGTGCGGTACGGACGGCGGAAGCTTTCTTT.

The rearrangement links TRBV9 to TRBJ2-7; 7 positions match TRBD2. J lost 0 bases, V lost 4 bases, and 4 bases had no gene match. Germline values: CDR1 SGDLS, CDR2 YYNGEE. The CDR3 totals 14 residues. This chain's CDR3 is CASSQGLYSYEQYF. The CDR3 DNA follows: TGTGCCAGCAGCCAGGGACTATACTCCTACGAGCAGTACTTC.

The chain recombines TRBV6-6 with TRBJ1-6; D is unclear. Per germline, CDR1 MNHNY and CDR2 SVGAGI (reference sequence). CDR3 length: 13 amino acids. Trimming removed 2 bases at V and 8 bases at J, with 7 bases between. In DNA form, the CDR3 reads TGTGCCAGCAGTTACACGGTCGATTCACCCCTCCACTTT. Translating it yields CASSYTVDSPLHF.

The rearrangement uses TRBV6-5 and TRBJ1-1; D unresolved. CDR1 and CDR2 from the germline V gene are MNHEY and SVGAGI. The V end was cut by 6 bases, the J end by 5 bases, with 16 bases between. The CDR3 covers 14 residues. CDR3 loop: CASSQSWVGTEAFF. For the CDR3, the DNA is TGTGCCAGCAGCCAATCGTGGGTGGGGACTGAAGCTTTCTTT.

V and J are TRBV7-7 and TRBJ2-1; 7 bases match TRBD1. Trimming removed 0 bases from V and 9 bases from J; junction bases left unmatched: 8. The CDR3 contains 15 residues. Germline V gene lookup returns CDR1 SSHAT and CDR2 FNYEAQ (reference sequence). The CDR3 DNA sequence: TGTGCCAGCAGCTTAGCGGCAACAGGGGTTGGTGAGCAGTTCTTC. Translated, it gives CASSLAATGVGEQFF.

V usage is TRBV6-5 and J usage is TRBJ2-1; TRBD1 aligns across 7 bases. The CDR3 length is 15 residues. J gave up 10 bases and V 0 bases, and 9 bases lay outside the gene matches. Germline-derived CDR1 and CDR2 are MNHEY and SVGAGI. The DNA for the CDR3 is TGTGCCAGCAGTTACTCCCGACAGGGAAGTAGCGAGCAGTTCTTC. Its translation: CASSYSRQGSSEQFF.

This chain links TRBV5-1 with TRBJ2-5; D is uncertain. The CDR3 runs 14 residues. Germline CDR1 and CDR2: SGHRS and YFSETQ. Trimming shortened V by 1 base and J by 1 base, and 8 bases separated the two germline ends. The CDR3 DNA reads TGCGCCAGCAGCTTGATAGTCGGCCAAGAGACCCAGTACTTC. Protein sequence: CASSLIVGQETQYF.

This clone was seen only once. This sequence joins TRBV29-1 and TRBJ1-5, with TRBD1 matching 7 bases. The CDR3 has 12 residues. Germline CDR1 is SQVTM and CDR2 is ANQGSEA. J gave up 4 bases and V 7 bases, and 4 bases lay outside the gene matches. CDR3 amino acids: CSAGGQNQPQHF. CDR3 sequence (DNA): TGCAGCGCCGGGGGACAGAATCAGCCCCAGCATTTT. Combining the CDR3 with reference TRBV29-1 and TRBJ1-5 gives the whole variable domain SAVISQKPSRDICQRGTSLTIQCQVDSQVTMMFWYRQQPGQSLTLIATANQGSEATYESGFVIDKFPISRPNLTFSTLTVSNMSPEDSSIYLCSAGGQNQPQHFGDGTRLSIL.

This clone occurred a few times. This sequence joins TRBV7-9 and TRBJ2-7, with a possible D match to TRBD2 (6 bases). CDR1 SEHNR and CDR2 FQNEAQ come from the germline V gene (reference sequence). V was clipped by 5 bases and J by 6 bases, with 11 bases between them. The CDR3 runs 12 residues. In nucleotides, the CDR3 is TGTGCCAGCAGCCAGACTAGTTTCGAGCAGTACTTC. Its protein is CASSQTSFEQYF.

V is TRBV2 and J is TRBJ1-2, with 10 nucleotides matching TRBD1. The V segment lost 5 bases and the J segment 6 bases; nucleotides outside the gene matches: 3. The length of the CDR3 is 13 residues. Germline assignment: CDR1 SNHLY and CDR2 FYNNEI. DNA of the CDR3: TGTGCCAGCAGTACCGGGACAGGGGATGGCTACACCTTC. This gives the protein CASSTGTGDGYTF. Using reference TRBV2 and TRBJ1-2 for the parts outside the CDR3, the full variable domain is EPEVTQTPSHQVTQMGQEVILRCVPISNHLYFYWYRQILGQKVEFLVSFYNNEISEKSEIFDDQFSVERPDGSNFTLKIRSTKLEDSAMYFCASSTGTGDGYTFGSGTRLTVV.

V gene TRBV10-1 combines with J gene TRBJ2-2, with D possibly TRBD1 on 5 matching bases. Trimming left V 3 bases short and J 2 bases short, with 10 bases between. CDR1 and CDR2 from the germline V gene are WNHNN and SYGVQD (reference sequence). The CDR3 is 15 amino acids. The CDR3: CASSEGAVNTGELFF. The CDR3 nucleotides read TGCGCCAGCAGTGAAGGGGCGGTTAACACCGGGGAGCTGTTTTTT.

The V call is TRBV30, the J call TRBJ2-3; D is ambiguous. V was cut by 2 bases and J by 1 base, with 4 bases left in between. CDR3 size: 12 residues. CDR1 is GTSNPN, CDR2 SVGIG, per germline (reference sequence). The CDR3 reads CAWSPGTDTQYF. Written as DNA, the CDR3 is TGTGCCTGGAGTCCCGGCACAGATACGCAGTATTTT. Full variable domain (missing parts from reference TRBV30 and TRBJ2-3): SQTIHQWPATLVQPVGSPLSLECTVEGTSNPNLYWYRQAAGRGLQLLFYSVGIGQISSEVPQNLSASRPQDRQFILSSKKLLLSDSGFYLCAWSPGTDTQYFGPGTRLTVL.

The chain couples TRBV6-2 or TRBV6-3 to TRBJ1-2; D is perhaps TRBD1 (6 bases). Trimming took off 6 bases at V and 4 bases at J, with 18 bases between the two ends. CDR1 is MNHEY, CDR2 SVGEGT, per germline. The CDR3 length is 15 residues. The CDR3 sequence: CASSPAGGLFYGYTF. The CDR3, as DNA: TGTGCCAGCAGCCCCGCGGGGGGCCTATTCTATGGCTACACCTTC.